Listed here are 30 T cell receptor beta chains from one sample, sequenced in a study of cytomegalovirus exposure and HLA in healthy donors. PCR employed 60 Vbeta and 13 Jbeta primers. Here immunoSEQ multiplex PCR was the method, and the copy in TCRdb shows in-frame clones only, minus some. The table lists around 190,000 clones, 75% to 80% of them singletons. Material for sequencing was PBMCs. All receptors derive from a female donor in good health and CMV-seronegative.

CDR3 sequence reads: CASSSSTSSTDTQYF. Here the CDR3 DNA reads TGTGCCAGCAGCTCTTCGACATCTAGCACAGATACGCAGTATTTT. The chain joins TRBV7-9 to TRBJ2-3, with no clear D. V was shortened by 4 bases and J by 0 bases, with 11 bases between the two germline ends. CDR1 is SEHNR and CDR2 is FQNEAQ in the germline V gene (reference sequence). The CDR3 consists of 15 residues.

The chain couples TRBV2 to TRBJ2-1; 8 nucleotides match TRBD2. CDR1 and CDR2 from the germline V gene are SNHLY and FYNNEI. The trim removed 4 bases at V and 4 bases at J, leaving 6 bases unmatched. The CDR3 consists of 15 residues. This chain's CDR3 is CASSVGRGDYNEQFF. Written as DNA, the CDR3 is TGTGCCAGCAGTGTTGGGCGGGGGGATTACAATGAGCAGTTCTTC.

The gene calls are TRBV5-6 and TRBJ2-1, with D possibly being TRBD1 (5 bases). This CDR3 has 11 residues. The V end was cut by 0 bases, the J end by 14 bases, with 9 bases between. The germline V gene encodes CDR1 SGHDT and CDR2 YYEEEE. This CDR3 is CASSLGQTEFF. In DNA form, the CDR3 reads TGTGCCAGCAGCTTGGGACAGACCGAGTTCTTC.

J is TRBJ2-7 and V is TRBV11-2, with TRBD2 identical over 8 bases. Germline V gene data show CDR1 as SGHAT and CDR2 as FQNNGV. V was pared by 4 bases and J by 2 bases, with 10 bases of the junction left unmatched. The CDR3 consists of 16 residues. In DNA form, the CDR3 reads TGTGCCAGCAGCTCCCTTCGGAGCGGGGGAGCCTACGAGCAGTACTTC. It yields the protein CASSSLRSGGAYEQYF. Combining the CDR3 with reference TRBV11-2 and TRBJ2-7 gives the whole variable domain EAGVAQSPRYKIIEKRQSVAFWCNPISGHATLYWYQQILGQGPKLLIQFQNNGVVDDSQLPKDRFSAERLKGVDSTLKIQPAKLEDSAVYLCASSSLRSGGAYEQYFGPGTRLTVT.

The V and J genes are TRBV19 and TRBJ1-2; 7 bases align to TRBD1. The CDR3 spans 15 residues. Germline CDR1 reads LNHDA; CDR2 reads SQIVND (reference sequence). The V gene end was trimmed by 6 bases and the J gene end by 2 bases; junction bases not matched to a gene: 9. In nucleotides, the CDR3 is TGTGCCAGTAGAGAATTGGGACAGCTCAACTATGGCTACACCTTC. This codes for CASRELGQLNYGYTF.

CDR3 loop: CASSLWGQGNPYEQYF. The CDR3 DNA reads as TGTGCCAGCAGTTTATGGGGACAGGGCAATCCCTACGAGCAGTACTTC. The chain has TRBV28 and TRBJ2-5; 9 bases agree with TRBD1. The tail of the sequence fits TRBJ2-7 better, so the J call may be wrong. The length of the CDR3 is 16 residues. CDR1 is MDHEN, CDR2 SYDVKM, per germline.

The rearrangement links TRBV27 to TRBJ2-7; TRBD2 aligns across 11 bases. The germline V gene encodes CDR1 MNHEY and CDR2 SMNVEV (reference sequence). V lost 4 bases and J lost 2; bases outside the gene matches: 7. The CDR3 totals 16 residues. The CDR3, as DNA: TGTGCCAGCAGTTCCCTCGGGACTAGCGGTCCCTACGAGCAGTACTTC. Translating it yields CASSSLGTSGPYEQYF.

The chain links TRBV7-2 to TRBJ2-7, with 10 nucleotides matching TRBD2. Germline V CDR1 and CDR2: SGHTA, FQGNSA. J lost 3 bases, V lost 5 bases, and 4 bases had no gene match. CDR3 length: 14 residues. CDR3 sequence (DNA): TGTGCCAGCAGCATACGGACTAGCGGCTACGAGCAGTACTTC. Translated, it gives CASSIRTSGYEQYF.

The chain links TRBV27 to TRBJ1-1; 10 nucleotides match TRBD1. The CDR3 is 15 residues long. Germline V gene lookup returns CDR1 MNHEY and CDR2 SMNVEV (reference sequence). V lost 5 bases to trimming and J lost 7 bases; unmatched junction nucleotides: 10. CDR3 nucleotide sequence: TGTGCCAGCAGTACGACCCGGACAGGGGGGGATGAAGCTTTCTTT. This gives the protein CASSTTRTGGDEAFF.

The rearrangement joins TRBV21-1 to TRBJ2-1; TRBD2 is taken as the D call from the table, unchecked against the DNA. TRBV21-1 is a documented pseudogene. This CDR3 contains 17 residues. In DNA form, the CDR3 reads TGTGCCATCCCACTCTGGCGGGAGGAATTATCCTACAATGAGCAGTTCTTC. As protein: CAIPLWREELSYNEQFF.

The V and J genes are TRBV2 and TRBJ2-5; possible D gene TRBD2, 5 bases. The CDR3 sequence is 13 residues long. Per the germline V gene, CDR1 is SNHLY and CDR2 is FYNNEI. Trimming took off 8 bases at V and 1 base at J, with 11 bases between the two ends. CDR3 bases: TGTGCCAGCCGAGGGCCCCTCCAAGAGACCCAGTACTTC. Protein: CASRGPLQETQYF.

The rearrangement uses TRBV18 and TRBJ1-4; the D gene is possibly TRBD1 (6 bases). There are 14 residues in the CDR3. V was clipped by 6 bases and J by 8 bases, with 16 bases between them. The V gene's germline CDR1 is KGHSH and CDR2 LQKENI. The CDR3 sequence is CASSPTGIGEKLFF. CDR3 coding DNA: TGTGCCAGCTCCCCGACAGGAATCGGGGAAAAACTGTTTTTT.

With respect to this clone: Germline is not matched at one junction end, which may reflect a read error. This chain uses TRBV7-9 with TRBJ2-5, with 7 nucleotides matching TRBD1. The DNA end is more similar to TRBJ2-7, so the J call may be wrong. CDR1 and CDR2 from the germline V gene are SEHNR and FQNEAQ (reference sequence). CDR3 length: 15 amino acids. CDR3: CASSLATTGVYEQYF. DNA of the CDR3: TGTGCCAGCAGCCTAGCCACCACAGGGGTCTACGAGCAGTACTTC.

The chain joins TRBV19 to TRBJ2-1; TRBD2 is a possible D gene (6 bases). V dropped 3 bases and J dropped 5 bases, with 17 bases sitting between them. CDR1 is LNHDA, CDR2 SQIVND, per germline (reference sequence). The CDR3 extends over 16 amino acids. The CDR3 DNA follows: TGTGCCAGTAGTATTCGGCCAATAGCGGAGGACAATGAGCAGTTCTTC. As protein: CASSIRPIAEDNEQFF. The variable domain in full, with the rest retrieved from reference TRBV19 and TRBJ2-1, is DGGITQSPKYLFRKEGQNVTLSCEQNLNHDAMYWYRQDPGQGLRLIYYSQIVNDFQKGDIAEGYSVSREKKESFPLTVTSAQKNPTAFYLCASSIRPIAEDNEQFFGPGTRLTVL.

The chain couples TRBV28 to TRBJ2-3, with D perhaps matching TRBD2 (7 bases). The germline CDR1 and CDR2 sequences are MDHEN and SYDVKM. The CDR3 totals 15 residues. V lost 6 bases and J 1 base, leaving 14 bases between the germline ends. In DNA, the CDR3 is TGTGCCAGCAGCGAAGGGGGGGGGCGCACAGATACGCAGTATTTT. As protein: CASSEGGGRTDTQYF.

The J gene is TRBJ2-7, the V gene TRBV2; D uncertain. This CDR3 has 13 residues. The V gene lost 2 bases and the J gene lost 6 bases, with 11 bases spanning the gap. CDR1 is SNHLY and CDR2 is FYNNEI in the germline V gene. DNA for the CDR3: TGTGCCAGCAGTGAACGGTCTGGTGTCGAGCAGTACTTC. Protein: CASSERSGVEQYF.

V is TRBV19 and J is TRBJ2-1; D call uncertain. The CDR3 totals 16 residues. The germline V gene encodes CDR1 LNHDA and CDR2 SQIVND (reference sequence). V was shortened by 1 base and J by 0 bases, with 10 bases between the two germline ends. The CDR3 DNA follows: TGTGCCAGTAGTATAGTTGGCGGCTACTCCTACAATGAGCAGTTCTTC. It yields the protein CASSIVGGYSYNEQFF. Full variable domain (missing parts from reference TRBV19 and TRBJ2-1): DGGITQSPKYLFRKEGQNVTLSCEQNLNHDAMYWYRQDPGQGLRLIYYSQIVNDFQKGDIAEGYSVSREKKESFPLTVTSAQKNPTAFYLCASSIVGGYSYNEQFFGPGTRLTVL.

This clone occurred once. This sequence joins TRBV7-9 and TRBJ1-1, with TRBD1 matching over 9 bases. Germline V gene data show CDR1 as SEHNR and CDR2 as FQNEAQ (reference sequence). Losses at the gene ends were 2 bases for V and 2 bases for J; bases not matched to a gene: 6. CDR3 length: 16 amino acids. CDR3 amino acids: CASSLRTGANNTEAFF. The DNA of the CDR3 is TGTGCCAGCAGCTTACGGACAGGGGCCAACAACACTGAAGCTTTCTTT.

The genes are TRBV5-4 and TRBJ2-1; TRBD1 agrees at 7 bases. The V gene's germline CDR1 is SGHNT and CDR2 YYREEE (reference sequence). This CDR3 has 16 residues. Trimming at V came to 4 bases and at J to 4 bases, leaving 11 bases not matched to a gene. This CDR3 is CASSHRPGTAYNEQFF. DNA for the CDR3: TGTGCCAGCAGCCATCGCCCCGGGACAGCATACAATGAGCAGTTCTTC.

This clone was found a few times. The genes are TRBV27 and TRBJ1-2; 7 bases line up with TRBD1. CDR1 is MNHEY, CDR2 SMNVEV, per germline (reference sequence). Losses at the gene ends were 8 bases for V and 7 bases for J; bases not matched to a gene: 16. The CDR3 is 15 residues long. CDR3 protein: CASAGGILELGGYTF. CDR3 nucleotide sequence: TGTGCCAGCGCAGGGGGAATCTTGGAATTGGGTGGCTACACCTTC.

V usage is TRBV5-1 and J usage is TRBJ2-5; 8 bases line up with TRBD2. CDR3 length equals 18 residues. CDR1 SGHRS and CDR2 YFSETQ come from the germline V gene. The V segment lost 6 bases and the J segment 5 bases; nucleotides outside the gene matches: 21. CDR3 sequence reads: CASTDNGGASLNLETQYF. CDR3 nucleotide sequence: TGCGCCAGCACCGATAACGGGGGGGCCTCGCTTAATTTGGAGACCCAGTACTTC.

V usage is TRBV11-2 and J usage is TRBJ2-7; 9 bases map to TRBD2. This CDR3 region has 14 residues. The germline gives CDR1 SGHAT, CDR2 FQNNGV. Trimming removed 2 bases from V and 6 bases from J; junction bases left unmatched: 5. The CDR3 region has the DNA TGTGCCAGCAGCTTAAAGCTAGCGGGAACCGAGCAGTACTTC. Translation gives CASSLKLAGTEQYF. Using reference TRBV11-2 and TRBJ2-7 for the parts outside the CDR3, the full variable domain is EAGVAQSPRYKIIEKRQSVAFWCNPISGHATLYWYQQILGQGPKLLIQFQNNGVVDDSQLPKDRFSAERLKGVDSTLKIQPAKLEDSAVYLCASSLKLAGTEQYFGPGTRLTVT.

The chain couples TRBV7-2 to TRBJ2-7; D is undetermined. The CDR3 sequence is 15 residues long. V shed 3 bases and J shed 5 bases, with 17 bases lying between them. Per germline, CDR1 SGHTA and CDR2 FQGNSA. The CDR3 region has the DNA TGTGCCAGCAGCTTGGTTCTCCGGTCGGGTGACGAGCAGTACTTC. It yields the protein CASSLVLRSGDEQYF.

The chain recombines TRBV15 with TRBJ1-1; D is perhaps TRBD1 (5 bases). The CDR3 runs 14 residues. V was trimmed by 1 base and J by 3 bases, leaving 9 bases between them. Germline assignment: CDR1 LNHNV and CDR2 YYDKDF (reference sequence). The CDR3 loop reads CATSRAGRDTEAFF. The CDR3, as DNA: TGTGCCACCAGCAGAGCTGGCAGGGACACTGAAGCTTTCTTT.

CDR3 protein: CASRTELNYGYTF. The CDR3 DNA sequence: TGTGCCAGCAGGACAGAACTTAACTATGGCTACACCTTC. V usage is TRBV28 and J usage is TRBJ1-2; a possible D gene is TRBD1 (5 bases). V lost 6 bases, J lost 1 base, and 9 bases lay in between. The CDR3 is made up of 13 amino acids. Germline CDR1 is MDHEN and CDR2 is SYDVKM.

The V call is TRBV5-1, the J call TRBJ1-3, with TRBD1 identical over 10 bases. The J segment lost 2 bases and the V segment lost 4 bases, leaving 3 bases of the junction unmatched. Germline V gene lookup returns CDR1 SGHRS and CDR2 YFSETQ. The CDR3 runs 15 residues. This chain's CDR3 is CASSPGTGAGNTIYF. The CDR3 DNA is TGCGCCAGCAGCCCCGGGACAGGGGCTGGAAACACCATATATTTT.

By sample fraction, this clone is medium-sized. The chain carries TRBV5-4 and TRBJ1-1; no clear D gene. Trimming shortened V by 3 bases and J by 0 bases, and 6 bases separated the two germline ends. Germline-derived CDR1 and CDR2 are SGHNT and YYREEE (reference sequence). This CDR3 has 13 amino acids. The CDR3 nucleotides are TGTGCCAGCAGCTACGGGGTGAACACTGAAGCTTTCTTT. Its translation: CASSYGVNTEAFF.

The V gene is TRBV9, the J gene TRBJ2-5; D is possibly TRBD1 (5 bases). The CDR3 has 15 amino acids. Germline V CDR1 and CDR2: SGDLS, YYNGEE. Trimming stripped 1 base from V and 2 bases from J, with 12 bases between. The CDR3 region is CASSVSSQVQETQYF. The CDR3 DNA reads as TGTGCCAGCAGCGTATCTTCACAGGTACAAGAGACCCAGTACTTC.

V and J are TRBV19 and TRBJ1-2; D might be TRBD1 (5 bases). The ends were cut back, 3 bases at V and 4 bases at J, with 12 bases in the middle. CDR3 length: 14 residues. Germline V gene sequence: CDR1 LNHDA, CDR2 SQIVND (reference sequence). The CDR3 sequence: CASSIGGVAYGYTF. The CDR3 nucleotides are TGTGCCAGTAGTATTGGAGGGGTCGCCTATGGCTACACCTTC.

The rearrangement uses TRBV18 and TRBJ2-5; tentative D call: TRBD1 (6 bases). V lost 3 bases and J 5 bases, leaving 10 bases between the germline ends. The CDR3 is 13 residues long. Germline-derived CDR1 and CDR2 are KGHSH and LQKENI. The DNA of the CDR3 is TGTGCCAGCTCACCGCGAGGGGGTGAGACCCAGTACTTC. This gives the protein CASSPRGGETQYF. Combining the CDR3 with reference TRBV18 and TRBJ2-5 gives the whole variable domain NAGVMQNPRHLVRRRGQEARLRCSPMKGHSHVYWYRQLPEEGLKFMVYLQKENIIDESGMPKERFSAEFPKEGPSILRIQQVVRGDSAAYFCASSPRGGETQYFGPGTRLLVL.